This TCR beta chain is from a study of blood T cell repertoires in COVID-19. Study context: Researchers got acute and convalescent COVID-19 samples from the United States, Italy and Spain. Sources were T cells, B-cell-depleted T cells, or PBMCs; the material itself was cDNA or gDNA.

Germline assignment: CDR1 SQVTM and CDR2 ANQGSEA. This CDR3 is 13 amino acids long. The V segment lost 8 bases and the J segment 6 bases; nucleotides outside the gene matches: 10. The authors' processing: Reference gene primer amplification gave nucleated cell count estimates. Sequencing used immunoSEQ multiplex PCR; TCRdb keeps in-frame clones, though not all of them. V and J calls and clone size come straight from that table; D and trimming were deduced from the DNA. The sample has approximately 240,000 clones; approximately 79% are singletons. The source material was peripheral blood. V is TRBV29-1 and J is TRBJ1-1; 9 bases fit TRBD1. The TCR sequence derives from a woman of 80 years or more with active or convalescent COVID-19. The CDR3 sequence: CSSRDRAESEAFF. The CDR3 nucleotides read TGCAGCTCCCGGGACAGGGCAGAATCTGAAGCTTTCTTT.